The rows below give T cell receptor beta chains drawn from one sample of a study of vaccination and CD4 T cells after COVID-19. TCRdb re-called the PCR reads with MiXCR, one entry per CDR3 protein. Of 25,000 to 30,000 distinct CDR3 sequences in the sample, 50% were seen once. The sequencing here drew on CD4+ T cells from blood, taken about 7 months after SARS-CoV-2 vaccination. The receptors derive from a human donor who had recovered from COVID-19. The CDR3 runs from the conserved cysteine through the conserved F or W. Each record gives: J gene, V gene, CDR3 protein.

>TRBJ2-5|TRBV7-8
CTSSVTSGEATQYF
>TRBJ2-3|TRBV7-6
CASSEAGGADTQYF
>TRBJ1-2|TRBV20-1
CSARDLRAGGAYGYTF
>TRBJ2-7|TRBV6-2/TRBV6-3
CASRSTGAYEQYF
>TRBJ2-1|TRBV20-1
CSAGETEGGRYNEQFF
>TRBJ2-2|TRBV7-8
CASSSVGRAGELFF
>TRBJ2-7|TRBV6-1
CASAGQGGTYEQYF
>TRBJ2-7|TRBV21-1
CASSAPYPRSYEQYF
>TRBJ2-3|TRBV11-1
CASRPLAGETDTQYF
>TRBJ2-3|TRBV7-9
CASSLVLASKLTDTQYF
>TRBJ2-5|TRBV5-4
CASSSVPGETQYF
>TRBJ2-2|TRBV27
CASSLSLGAGELFF
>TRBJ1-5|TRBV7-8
CASSLAMQGVQSNQPQHF
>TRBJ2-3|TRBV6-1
CASILDNTDTQYF
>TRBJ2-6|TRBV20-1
CSARDSSGANVLTF
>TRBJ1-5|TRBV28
CASITSGVRPQHF
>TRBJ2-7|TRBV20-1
CSAQGQAQGEQYF
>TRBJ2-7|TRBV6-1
CASSREGPYEQYF
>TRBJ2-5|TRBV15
CATSRGPQGKETQYF
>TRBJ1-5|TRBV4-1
CASSQDLEGISNQPQHF
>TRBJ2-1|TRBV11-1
CASSLELSAYNEQFF
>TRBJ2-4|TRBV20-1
CSARDPSGGQKNIQYF
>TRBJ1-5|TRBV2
CASTRGQGQPQHF
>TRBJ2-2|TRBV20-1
CSATGTGDGELFF
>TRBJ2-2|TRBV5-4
CASSRIGGELFF
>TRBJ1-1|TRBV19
CASSIKGLPNTEAFF
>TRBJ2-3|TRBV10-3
CAIRARGSSTQYF
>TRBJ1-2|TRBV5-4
CASSFGQGYDYGYTF
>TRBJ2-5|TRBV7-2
CASSFLGPGQGQETQYF
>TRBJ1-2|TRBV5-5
CASSLSRGINYGYTF
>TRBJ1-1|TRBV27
CASSLKRTGLNTEAFF
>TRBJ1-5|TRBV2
CASSRQGNSNQPQHF
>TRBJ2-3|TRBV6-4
CASSEGASTDTQYF
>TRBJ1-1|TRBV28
CASTSTGTEAFF
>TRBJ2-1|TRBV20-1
CSATNNEQFF
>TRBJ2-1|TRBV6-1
CASSSQGSSYNEQFF
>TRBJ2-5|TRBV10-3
CAISEGVRGRGSETQYF
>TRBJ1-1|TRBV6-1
CASFIGGTEAFF
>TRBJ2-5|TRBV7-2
CASSLSGLAGAETQYF
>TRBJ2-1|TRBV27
CASSLSPSGSTYNEQFF
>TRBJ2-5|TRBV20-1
CSAISSGLADETQYF
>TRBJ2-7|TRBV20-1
CSATRGGMIDYEQYF
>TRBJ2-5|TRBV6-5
CASSYGGGEGETQYF
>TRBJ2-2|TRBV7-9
CASNYGQGVTGELFF
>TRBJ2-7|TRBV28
CASSLSGRLSYEQYF
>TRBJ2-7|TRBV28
CASRYSGRGREQYF
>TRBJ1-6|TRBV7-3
CASSLMGQGDSPLHF
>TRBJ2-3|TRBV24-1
CATSLTSGLGTDTQYF